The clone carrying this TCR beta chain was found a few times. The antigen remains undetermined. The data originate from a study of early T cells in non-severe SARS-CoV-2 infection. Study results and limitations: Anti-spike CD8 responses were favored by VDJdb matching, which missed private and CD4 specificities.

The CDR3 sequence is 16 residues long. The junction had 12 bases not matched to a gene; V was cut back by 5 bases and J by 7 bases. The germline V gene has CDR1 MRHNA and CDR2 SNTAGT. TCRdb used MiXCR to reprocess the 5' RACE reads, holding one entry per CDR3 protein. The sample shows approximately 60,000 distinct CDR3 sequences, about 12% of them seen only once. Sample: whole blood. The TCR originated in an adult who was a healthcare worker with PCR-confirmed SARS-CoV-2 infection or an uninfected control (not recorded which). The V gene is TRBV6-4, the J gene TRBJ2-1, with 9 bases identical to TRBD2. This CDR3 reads CASSLSASGGPNEQFF. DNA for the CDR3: TGTGCCAGCAGTCTTTCCGCCAGCGGGGGGCCAAATGAGCAGTTCTTC.